The 8 T cell receptor beta chains given below trace back to one sample, sequenced in a study of post-analysis software for immune sequencing data (dated by TCRdb to about 2015). These receptors have no known antigen. Library preparation was by PCR. Sequenced using an Illumina HiSeq 2500. To reduce PCR and sequencing biases, unique molecular identifiers were built into the TCR beta cDNA libraries. TCRdb redid the processing of the public reads, applying fastp at Q25 and MiXCR, and retained in-frame beta chains. Entries are consolidated by CDR3 protein sequence, retaining the most common genes and DNA. For this sample there are 750,000 to 950,000 distinct CDR3 sequences; 40% to 55% appear just once. The ten largest account for 4.9% of the sample. What the study reported, not specific to this receptor: Significantly higher frequencies in patients than in controls were found for roughly 5 TRBV segments, including TRBV5-6, TRBV5-1 and TRBV20-1.

The sequenced sample consisted of blood. These receptors all stem from a girl aged 10-17 years with multiple sclerosis.

This clonotype was found a few times. The gene calls are TRBV24-1 and TRBJ1-1, with 9 bases that match TRBD1. V trimming: 5 bases; J trimming: 5 bases; junction bases outside the gene matches: 11. The germline V gene encodes CDR1 KGHDR and CDR2 SFDVKD. The CDR3 is made up of 16 amino acids. The CDR3 spells CATSAGDRAARTEAFF. The DNA for the CDR3 is TGTGCCACCAGTGCCGGGGACAGGGCCGCTAGGACTGAAGCTTTCTTT.

The sample holds a few counts of this clonotype. This chain connects TRBV28 to TRBJ2-5; 7 bases agree with TRBD1. The CDR3 extends over 15 amino acids. The V segment lost 4 bases and the J segment 4 bases; nucleotides outside the gene matches: 9. From germline, CDR1 is MDHEN and CDR2 SYDVKM. CDR3 coding DNA: TGTGCCAGCAGTTCGGGAACAGGGGTATTAGAGACCCAGTACTTC. Its translation is CASSSGTGVLETQYF.

The chain recombines TRBV24-1 with TRBJ2-2; no firm D call. Germline V gene data show CDR1 as KGHDR and CDR2 as SFDVKD. There are 14 residues in the CDR3. The V end lost 4 bases, the J end lost 4 bases, and 9 bases lay between the germline ends. CDR3 sequence: CATSDLMGTGELFF. The CDR3 bases are TGTGCCACCAGTGACCTCATGGGCACCGGGGAGCTGTTTTTT.

The chain employs TRBV7-9 and TRBJ2-5; D is perhaps TRBD2 (5 bases). The V gene's germline CDR1 is SEHNR and CDR2 FQNEAQ (reference sequence). CDR3 length: 15 residues. Trimming removed 5 bases from V and 0 bases from J, with 13 bases in between. CDR3 protein: CASSRPRGHQETQYF. The CDR3 bases are TGTGCCAGCAGCCGTCCCCGGGGTCACCAAGAGACCCAGTACTTC.

Turning to this clonotype: The junction differs from germline at one of its ends, possibly a read error. V and J are TRBV12-3 or TRBV12-4 and TRBJ1-4, with 7 bases aligning to TRBD1. This CDR3 region has 15 residues. The CDR3 is CVSSLRGTANEKLFF. Written as DNA, the CDR3 is TGTGTCAGCAGTTTGAGGGGGACAGCTAATGAAAAACTGTTTTTT.

V gene TRBV25-1 combines with J gene TRBJ2-7; D is possibly TRBD2 (5 bases). Trimming pared 0 bases from V and 2 bases from J, leaving 8 bases between. CDR1 and CDR2 from the germline V gene are MGHDK and SYGVNS. This CDR3 spans 14 amino acids. CDR3 protein: CASSEYAGAYEQYF. CDR3 DNA: TGTGCCAGCAGTGAATACGCCGGGGCCTACGAGCAGTACTTC.

This chain connects TRBV20-1 to TRBJ1-5, with TRBD1 as a possible D gene (6 bases). Per germline, CDR1 DFQATT and CDR2 SNEGSKA (reference sequence). The CDR3 has 17 amino acids. V lost 0 bases and J 4 bases, leaving 19 bases between the germline ends. The CDR3 loop is CSAREGLKTGRNQPQHF. In DNA, the CDR3 is TGCAGTGCTAGAGAGGGGTTAAAGACAGGCCGAAATCAGCCCCAGCATTTT.

This chain connects TRBV7-2 to TRBJ1-4; D is possibly TRBD1 (5 bases). Germline-derived CDR1 and CDR2 are SGHTA and FQGNSA. Trimming removed 5 bases at V and 4 bases at J, with 17 bases between. The CDR3 has 16 residues. The CDR3, as DNA: TGTGCCAGCAGCACCACGCCTGGGGCGGTTAATGAAAAACTGTTTTTT. This codes for CASSTTPGAVNEKLFF.